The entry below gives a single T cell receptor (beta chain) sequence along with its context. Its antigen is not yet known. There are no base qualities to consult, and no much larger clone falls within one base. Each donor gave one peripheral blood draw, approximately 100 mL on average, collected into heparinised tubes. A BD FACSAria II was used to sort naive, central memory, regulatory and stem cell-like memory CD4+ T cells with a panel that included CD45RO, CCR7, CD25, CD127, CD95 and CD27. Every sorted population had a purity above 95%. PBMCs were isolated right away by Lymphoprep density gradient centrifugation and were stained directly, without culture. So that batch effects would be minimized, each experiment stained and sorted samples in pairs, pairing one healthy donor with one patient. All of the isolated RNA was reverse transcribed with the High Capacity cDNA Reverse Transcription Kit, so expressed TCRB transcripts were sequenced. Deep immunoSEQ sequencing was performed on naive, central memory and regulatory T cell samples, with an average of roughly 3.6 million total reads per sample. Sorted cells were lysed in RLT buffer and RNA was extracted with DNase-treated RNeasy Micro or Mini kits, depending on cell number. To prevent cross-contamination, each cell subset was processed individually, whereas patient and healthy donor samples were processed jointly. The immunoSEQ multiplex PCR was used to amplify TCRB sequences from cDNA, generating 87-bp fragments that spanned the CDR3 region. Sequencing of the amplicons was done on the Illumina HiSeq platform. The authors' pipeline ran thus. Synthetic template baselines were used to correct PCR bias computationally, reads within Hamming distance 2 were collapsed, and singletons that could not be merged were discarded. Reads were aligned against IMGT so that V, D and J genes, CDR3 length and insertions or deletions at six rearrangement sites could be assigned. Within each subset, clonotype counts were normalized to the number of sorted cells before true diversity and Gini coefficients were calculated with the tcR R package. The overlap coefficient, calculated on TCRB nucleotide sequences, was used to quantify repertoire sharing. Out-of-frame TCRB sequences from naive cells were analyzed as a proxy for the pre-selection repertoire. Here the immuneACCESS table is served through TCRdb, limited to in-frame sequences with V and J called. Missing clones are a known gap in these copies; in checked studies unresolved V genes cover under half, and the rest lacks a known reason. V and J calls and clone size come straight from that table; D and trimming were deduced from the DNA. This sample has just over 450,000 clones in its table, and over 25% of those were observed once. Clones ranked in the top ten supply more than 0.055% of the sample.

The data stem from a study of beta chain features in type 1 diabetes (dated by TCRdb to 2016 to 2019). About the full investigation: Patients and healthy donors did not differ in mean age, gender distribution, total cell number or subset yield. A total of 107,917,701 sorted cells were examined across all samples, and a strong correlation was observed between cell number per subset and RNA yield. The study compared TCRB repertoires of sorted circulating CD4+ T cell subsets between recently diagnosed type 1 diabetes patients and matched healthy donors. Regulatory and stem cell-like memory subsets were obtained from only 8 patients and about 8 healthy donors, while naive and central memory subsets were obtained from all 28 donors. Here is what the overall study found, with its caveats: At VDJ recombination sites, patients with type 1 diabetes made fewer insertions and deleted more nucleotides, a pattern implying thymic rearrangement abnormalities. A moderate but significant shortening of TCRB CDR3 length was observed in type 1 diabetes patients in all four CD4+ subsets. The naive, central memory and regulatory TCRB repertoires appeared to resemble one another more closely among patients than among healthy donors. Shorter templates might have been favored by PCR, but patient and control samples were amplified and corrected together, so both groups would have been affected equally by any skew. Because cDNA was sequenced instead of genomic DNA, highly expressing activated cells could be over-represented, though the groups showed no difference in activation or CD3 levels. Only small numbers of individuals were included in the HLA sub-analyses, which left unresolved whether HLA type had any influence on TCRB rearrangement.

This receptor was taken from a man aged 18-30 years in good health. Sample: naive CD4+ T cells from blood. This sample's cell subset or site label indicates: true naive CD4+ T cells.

The CDR3 loop reads CAWSQVKDYGYTF. The DNA sequence is given as TGTGCCTGGAGTCAGGTAAAGGACTATGGCTACACCTTC. Recombination linked TRBV30 to TRBJ1-2; the D gene cannot be resolved reliably. As encoded in the germline V gene (reference sequence), CDR1 is GTSNPN while CDR2 is SVGIG. Trimming removed 2 bases from V and 3 bases from J, leaving 10 bases between the germline ends. The CDR3 measures 13 amino acids from cysteine to phenylalanine. This entry keeps only the CDR3 DNA: 39 bases, framed from base 1. Joined to the reference TRBV30 and TRBJ1-2 proteins, this CDR3 gives the full variable domain: SQTIHQWPATLVQPVGSPLSLECTVEGTSNPNLYWYRQAAGRGLQLLFYSVGIGQISSEVPQNLSASRPQDRQFILSSKKLLLSDSGFYLCAWSQVKDYGYTFGSGTRLTVV.